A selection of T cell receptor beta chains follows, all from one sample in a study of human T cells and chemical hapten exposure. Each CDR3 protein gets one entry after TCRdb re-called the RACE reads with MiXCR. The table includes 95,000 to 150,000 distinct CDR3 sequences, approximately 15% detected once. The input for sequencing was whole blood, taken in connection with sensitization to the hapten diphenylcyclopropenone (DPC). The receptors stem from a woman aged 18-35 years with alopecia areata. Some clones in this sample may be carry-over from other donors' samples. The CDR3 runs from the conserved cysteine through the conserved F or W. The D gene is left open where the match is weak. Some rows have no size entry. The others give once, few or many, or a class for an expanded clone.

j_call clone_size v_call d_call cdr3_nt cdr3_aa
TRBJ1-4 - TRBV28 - TGTGCCAGCAGTACCTCCAGGGTGGTGACAACTAATGAAAAACTGTTTTTT CASSTSRVVTTNEKLFF
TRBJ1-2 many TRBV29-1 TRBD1 TGCAGCGTCGGACAGGGAGAGGACGGCTACACCTTC CSVGQGEDGYTF
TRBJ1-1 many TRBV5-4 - TGTGCCAGCAGCTTGCAAGGAGTGAACACTGAAGCTTTCTTT CASSLQGVNTEAFF
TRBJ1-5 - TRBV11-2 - TGTGCCAGCAGCTTAGCCGGGGGGCGGCCCCAGCATTTT CASSLAGGRPQHF
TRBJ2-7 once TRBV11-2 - TGTGCCAGCAGCTCGATAGGAGGGATTGCCTACGAGCAGTACTTC CASSSIGGIAYEQYF
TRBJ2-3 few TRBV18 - TGTGCCAGCTCACCCCATCCACAGGGGTTGGGGGGAGATACGCAGTATTTT CASSPHPQGLGGDTQYF
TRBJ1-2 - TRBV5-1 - TGCGCCAGCAGCTTGGGAGGCAACACTAACTATGGCTACACCTTC CASSLGGNTNYGYTF
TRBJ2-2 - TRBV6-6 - TGTGCCAGCAGTTACTGGGGAGAAACCGGGGAGCTGTTTTTT CASSYWGETGELFF
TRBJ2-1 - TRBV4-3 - TGCGCCAGCAGCCAAGATATGGGCTCCTACAATGAGCAGTTCTTC CASSQDMGSYNEQFF
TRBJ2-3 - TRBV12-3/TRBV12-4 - TGTGCCAGCAGTTTATGGATTAGCACACAAGATACGCAGTATTTT CASSLWISTQDTQYF
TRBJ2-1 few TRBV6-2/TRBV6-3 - TGTGCCAGCAGTCGCCCGCCCGGGAATGAGCAGTTCTTC CASSRPPGNEQFF
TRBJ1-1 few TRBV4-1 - TGCGCCAGCAGCCAGGGGACCATGAACACTGAAGCTTTCTTT CASSQGTMNTEAFF
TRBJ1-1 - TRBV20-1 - TGCAGTGCTAGCGGACAGTCACATGAAGCTTTCTTT CSASGQSHEAFF
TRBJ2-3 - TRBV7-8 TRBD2 TGTGCCAGCGTGGGTAGCGGGGGGGCTCCCCGCGGCACAGATACGCAGTATTTT CASVGSGGAPRGTDTQYF
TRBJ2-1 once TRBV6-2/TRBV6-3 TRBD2 TGTGCCAGCAGCCGGGGGGAGCGAAGATCCTACAATGAGCAGTTCTTC CASSRGERRSYNEQFF
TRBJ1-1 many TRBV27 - TGTGCCAGCAGTACCGTCGCGAACACTGAAGCTTTCTTT CASSTVANTEAFF
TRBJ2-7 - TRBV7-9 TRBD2 TGTGCCAGCAGCTTAATTCTAGCGGGGGGCTACGAGCAGTACTTC CASSLILAGGYEQYF
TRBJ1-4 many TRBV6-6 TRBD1 TGTGCCAGCAGTTATTGGGGACAGGTTAATGAAAAACTGTTTTTT CASSYWGQVNEKLFF
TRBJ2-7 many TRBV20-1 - TGCAGTGCTAGAGGCGGGACGGCGTACGAGCAGTACTTC CSARGGTAYEQYF
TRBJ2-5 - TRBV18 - TGTGCCAGCTCTGCCGGCGGCGTGACCCAGTACTTC CASSAGGVTQYF
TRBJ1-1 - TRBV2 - TGTGCCAGCAGTGAACAGAGGAACACTGAAGCTTTCTTT CASSEQRNTEAFF
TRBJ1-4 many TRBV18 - TGTGCCAGCTCACGGGCCTTTGCAACTAATGAAAAACTGTTTTTT CASSRAFATNEKLFF
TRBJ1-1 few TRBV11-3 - TGTGCCAGCAGCCAAGGCTCTGAAGCTTTCTTT CASSQGSEAFF
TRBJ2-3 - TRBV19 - TGTGCCAGCTCACGGAATCCTCACTCGTCGGATACGCAGTATTTT CASSRNPHSSDTQYF